The 13 T cell receptor beta chains given below trace back to one sample, sequenced in a study of T-cell reconstitution after alpha-beta-depleted transplantation in children. During its preparation, the TCRbeta library received unique molecular identifiers. TCRdb independently ran MiXCR on the PCR reads; one entry per CDR3 protein. The sample yields approximately 80,000 distinct CDR3 sequences, approximately 14% seen once. Sequences were derived from PBMCs, mostly from graft donor cells, sampled 180 days after TCRalphabeta/CD19-depleted stem cell transplant. Source of these receptors: a male patient aged 2-15 years who had a stem cell transplant for acute lymphoblastic leukemia, so the T cells may come from the graft donor.

The chain combines TRBV9 with TRBJ2-6, with D unresolved. V lost 1 base and J 2 bases, leaving 16 bases between the germline ends. The germline V gene has CDR1 SGDLS and CDR2 YYNGEE. The CDR3 is 18 residues long. CDR3 amino acids: CASSVTLFPGTGANVLTF. CDR3 nucleotides: TGTGCCAGCAGCGTAACCCTTTTCCCCGGTACTGGGGCCAACGTCCTGACTTTC.

This clonotype was counted between two and nine times. J is TRBJ1-3 and V is TRBV20-1, with TRBD1 as a possible D gene (6 bases). The germline gives CDR1 DFQATT, CDR2 SNEGSKA (reference sequence). The CDR3 consists of 13 residues. Trimming shortened V by 0 bases and J by 5 bases, and 8 bases separated the two germline ends. CDR3 DNA sequence: TGCAGTGCTAGAGAAGGGGGTAGAAACACCATATATTTT. Translating it yields CSAREGGRNTIYF.

The chain is built from TRBV20-1 and TRBJ2-1, with D possibly matching TRBD2 (5 bases). Per the germline V gene, CDR1 is DFQATT and CDR2 is SNEGSKA (reference sequence). Trimming took off 3 bases at V and 10 bases at J, with 13 bases between the two ends. The CDR3 extends over 12 amino acids. The CDR3 nucleotides read TGCAGTGCTAGTATGTCGGGAAAGGAGCAGTTCTTC. Encoded protein: CSASMSGKEQFF.

The CDR3 loop is CASSLLSEAFF. CDR3 in DNA: TGTGCCAGCAGCTTGTTAAGTGAAGCTTTCTTT. The chain carries TRBV5-6 and TRBJ1-1; no clear D. Germline CDR1 SGHDT, CDR2 YYEEEE. V lost 1 base and J 7 bases, leaving 5 bases between the germline ends. The CDR3 spans 11 residues. The variable domain in full, completed from reference TRBV5-6 and TRBJ1-1, reads DAGVTQSPTHLIKTRGQQVTLRCSPKSGHDTVSWYQQALGQGPQFIFQYYEEEERQRGNFPDRFSGHQFPNYSSELNVNALLLGDSALYLCASSLLSEAFFGQGTRLTVV.

This clonotype was observed a handful of times. This chain uses TRBV9 with TRBJ2-3, with D possibly being TRBD2 (5 bases). Per the germline V gene, CDR1 is SGDLS and CDR2 is YYNGEE. This CDR3 comprises 15 residues. V lost 2 bases, J lost 2 bases, and 12 bases lay in between. The CDR3, as DNA: TGTGCCAGCAGCGTGGCTAGCTATATCACAGATACGCAGTATTTT. Translation: CASSVASYITDTQYF.

On this clonotype itself: A read error may account for a junction end that differs from germline. The chain combines TRBV20-1 with TRBJ2-1; 8 bases are a match to TRBD2. The germline V gene has CDR1 DFQATT and CDR2 SNEGSKA (reference sequence). This CDR3 region has 17 residues. CDR3 sequence (DNA): TGCTGTGCTAGAGATCCCGGACTAGCCGCTTCCTACAATGAGCAGTTCTTC. Protein sequence: CCARDPGLAASYNEQFF.

This clonotype has more than one count but fewer than ten. The chain recombines TRBV10-3 with TRBJ1-2; D is uncertain. This CDR3 region has 13 residues. Looked up from germline, CDR1 is ENHRY and CDR2 is SYGVKD. V was clipped by 2 bases and J by 4 bases, with 8 bases between them. CDR3 in amino acids: CAISEGQVYGYTF. CDR3 DNA: TGTGCCATCAGTGAGGGGCAGGTCTATGGCTACACCTTC.

This clonotype was counted only a few times. This chain links TRBV18 with TRBJ2-7, with TRBD1 matching 11 bases. The length of the CDR3 is 14 residues. Germline assignment: CDR1 KGHSH and CDR2 LQKENI. With 3 bases clipped from V and 6 bases from J, the junction kept 4 bases outside the gene matches. CDR3 bases: TGTGCCAGCTCACCTCGGGACAGGGGGAGCGAGCAGTACTTC. As protein: CASSPRDRGSEQYF. The full variable domain, in which reference TRBV18 and TRBJ2-7 provide the parts outside the CDR3, is NAGVMQNPRHLVRRRGQEARLRCSPMKGHSHVYWYRQLPEEGLKFMVYLQKENIIDESGMPKERFSAEFPKEGPSILRIQQVVRGDSAAYFCASSPRDRGSEQYFGPGTRLTVT.

The chain couples TRBV19 to TRBJ1-5; D is ambiguous. The CDR3 length is 13 residues. V lost 5 bases and J lost 4, with 9 bases in between. The germline V gene has CDR1 LNHDA and CDR2 SQIVND (reference sequence). This chain's CDR3 is CASSFTENQPQHF. CDR3 DNA sequence: TGTGCCAGTAGTTTCACAGAGAATCAGCCCCAGCATTTT.

The chain links TRBV6-1 to TRBJ2-5, with TRBD2 as a possible D gene (7 bases). Germline CDR1 MNHNS, CDR2 SASEGT. Deletions cut 8 bases from V and 5 bases from J, with 18 bases between. The CDR3 consists of 14 residues. The CDR3 nucleotides are TGTGCCAGCCTAACCCCGGGGGGCAGGGAGACCCAGTACTTC. Its translation: CASLTPGGRETQYF.

V gene TRBV5-6 combines with J gene TRBJ2-3; D remains ambiguous. Trimming removed 4 bases at V and 3 bases at J, with 9 bases between. CDR3 length equals 13 residues. CDR1 and CDR2 (germline): SGHDT, YYEEEE. Here the CDR3 reads CASSPGRTDTQYF. DNA for the CDR3: TGTGCCAGCAGCCCCGGACGGACAGATACGCAGTATTTT.

This clonotype has just a few counts. V and J are TRBV7-9 and TRBJ2-5, with D maybe TRBD1 (5 bases). Germline V gene sequence: CDR1 SEHNR, CDR2 FQNEAQ (reference sequence). The CDR3 has 14 amino acids. V was trimmed by 1 base and J by 5 bases, leaving 11 bases between them. CDR3 sequence (DNA): TGTGCCAGCAGCTTAGATTGGCAGGGTGAGACCCAGTACTTC. Amino acid sequence: CASSLDWQGETQYF.

Comment on this clonotype: At one end, the junction sequence differs from germline, possibly due to a read error. The chain carries TRBV4-3 and TRBJ2-1; no firm D call. Germline-derived CDR1 and CDR2 are LGHNA and YSLEER. The CDR3 runs to 14 residues. DNA for the CDR3: TGCGCCAACAGCCAAGGGTCACAGTACAATGAGCAGTTCTTC. Amino acid sequence: CANSQGSQYNEQFF.